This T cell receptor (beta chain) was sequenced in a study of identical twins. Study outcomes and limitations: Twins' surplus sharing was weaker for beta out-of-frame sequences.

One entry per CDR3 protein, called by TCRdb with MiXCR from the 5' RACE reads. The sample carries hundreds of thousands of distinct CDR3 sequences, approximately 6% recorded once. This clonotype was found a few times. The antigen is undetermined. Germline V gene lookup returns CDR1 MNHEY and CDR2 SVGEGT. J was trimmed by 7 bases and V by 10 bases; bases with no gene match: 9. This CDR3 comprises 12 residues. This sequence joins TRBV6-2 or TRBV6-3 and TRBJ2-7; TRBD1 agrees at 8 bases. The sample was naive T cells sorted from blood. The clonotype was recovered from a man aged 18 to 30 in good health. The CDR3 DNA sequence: TGTGCCACCTGGACAGGGTTCGAGGAGCAGTACTTC. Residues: CATWTGFEEQYF.